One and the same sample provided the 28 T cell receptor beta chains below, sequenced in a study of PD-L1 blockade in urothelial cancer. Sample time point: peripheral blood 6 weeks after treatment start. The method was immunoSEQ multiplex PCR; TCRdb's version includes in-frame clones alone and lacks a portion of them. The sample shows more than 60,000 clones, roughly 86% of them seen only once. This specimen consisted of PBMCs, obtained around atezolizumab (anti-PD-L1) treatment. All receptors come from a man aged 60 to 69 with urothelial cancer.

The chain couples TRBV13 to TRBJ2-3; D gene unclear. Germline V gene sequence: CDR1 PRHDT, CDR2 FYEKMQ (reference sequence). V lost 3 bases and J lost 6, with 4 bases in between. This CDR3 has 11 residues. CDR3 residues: CASSFQDTQYF. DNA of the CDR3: TGTGCCAGCAGCTTTCAGGATACGCAGTATTTT.

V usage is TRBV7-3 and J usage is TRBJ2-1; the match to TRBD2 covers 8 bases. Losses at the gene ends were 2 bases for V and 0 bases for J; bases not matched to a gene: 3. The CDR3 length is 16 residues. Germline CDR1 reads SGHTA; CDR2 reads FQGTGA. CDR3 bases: TGTGCCAGCAGCTTACGAACTAGCGGCTCCTACAATGAGCAGTTCTTC. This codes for CASSLRTSGSYNEQFF.

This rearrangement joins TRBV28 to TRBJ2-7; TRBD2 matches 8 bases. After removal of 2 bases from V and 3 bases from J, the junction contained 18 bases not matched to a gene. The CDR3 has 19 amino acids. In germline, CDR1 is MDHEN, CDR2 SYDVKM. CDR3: CASSLPEREFRSYGYEQYF. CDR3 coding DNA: TGTGCCAGCAGTTTACCCGAGCGGGAGTTTCGCTCTTACGGCTACGAGCAGTACTTC.

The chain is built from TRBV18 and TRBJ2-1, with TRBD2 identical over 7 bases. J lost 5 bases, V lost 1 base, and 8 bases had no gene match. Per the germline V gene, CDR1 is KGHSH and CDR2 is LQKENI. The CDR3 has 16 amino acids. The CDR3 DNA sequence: TGTGCCAGCTCACCACGGGGGGGTCGAGACGACAATGAGCAGTTCTTC. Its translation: CASSPRGGRDDNEQFF.

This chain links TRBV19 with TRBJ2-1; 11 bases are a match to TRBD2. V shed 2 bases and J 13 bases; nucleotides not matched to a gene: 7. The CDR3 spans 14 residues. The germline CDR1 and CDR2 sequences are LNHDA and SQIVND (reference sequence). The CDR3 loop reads CASSISTSGREQFF. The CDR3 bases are TGTGCCAGTAGTATATCAACTAGCGGGAGAGAACAGTTCTTC.

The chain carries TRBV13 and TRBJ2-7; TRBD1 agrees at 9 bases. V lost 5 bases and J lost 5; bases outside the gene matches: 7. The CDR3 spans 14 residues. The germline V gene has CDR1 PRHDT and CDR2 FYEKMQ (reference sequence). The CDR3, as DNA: TGTGCCAGCAGCCCGCGGACAGGGGTGCACGAGCAGTACTTC. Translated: CASSPRTGVHEQYF.

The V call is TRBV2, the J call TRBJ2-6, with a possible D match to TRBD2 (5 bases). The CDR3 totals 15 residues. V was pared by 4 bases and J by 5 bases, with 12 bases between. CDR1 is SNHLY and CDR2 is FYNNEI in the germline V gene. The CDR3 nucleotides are TGTGCCAGCAGTGTGTCCGGCGGGCGGGCCAACGTCCTGACTTTC. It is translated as CASSVSGGRANVLTF.

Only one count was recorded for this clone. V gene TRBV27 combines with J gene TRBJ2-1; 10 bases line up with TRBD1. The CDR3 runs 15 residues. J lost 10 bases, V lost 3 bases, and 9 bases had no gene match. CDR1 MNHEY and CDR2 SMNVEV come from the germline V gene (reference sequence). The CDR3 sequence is CASSLGQGSRGEQFF. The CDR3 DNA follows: TGTGCCAGCAGTTTGGGACAGGGGTCTAGGGGAGAGCAGTTCTTC.

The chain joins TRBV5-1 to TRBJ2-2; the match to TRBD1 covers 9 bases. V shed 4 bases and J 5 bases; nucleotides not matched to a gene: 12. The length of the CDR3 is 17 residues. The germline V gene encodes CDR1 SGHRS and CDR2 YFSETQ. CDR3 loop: CASSPYLQGAGTGELFF. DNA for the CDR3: TGCGCCAGCAGCCCGTACCTACAGGGGGCCGGTACCGGGGAGCTGTTTTTT. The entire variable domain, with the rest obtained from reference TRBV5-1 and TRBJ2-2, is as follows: KAGVTQTPRYLIKTRGQQVTLSCSPISGHRSVSWYQQTPGQGLQFLFEYFSETQRNKGNFPGRFSGRQFSNSRSEMNVSTLELGDSALYLCASSPYLQGAGTGELFFGEGSRLTVL.

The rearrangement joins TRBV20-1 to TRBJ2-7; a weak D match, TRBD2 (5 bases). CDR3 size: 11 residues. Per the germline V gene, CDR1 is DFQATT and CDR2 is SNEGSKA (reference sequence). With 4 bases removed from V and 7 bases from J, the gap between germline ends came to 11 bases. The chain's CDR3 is CSATYAGEQYF. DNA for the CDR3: TGCAGTGCTACCTATGCGGGTGAGCAGTACTTC.

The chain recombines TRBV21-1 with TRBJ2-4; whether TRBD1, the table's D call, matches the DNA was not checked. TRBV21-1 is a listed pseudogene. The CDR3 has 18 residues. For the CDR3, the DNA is TGTGCCAGCAGCAATCGTCTGAGGACAGCCTTAGCCAAAAACATTCAGTACTTC. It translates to CASSNRLRTALAKNIQYF.

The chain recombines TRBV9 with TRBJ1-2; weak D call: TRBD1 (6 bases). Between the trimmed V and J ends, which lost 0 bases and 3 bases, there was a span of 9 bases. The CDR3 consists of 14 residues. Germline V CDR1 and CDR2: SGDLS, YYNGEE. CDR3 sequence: CASSVVAGDYGYTF. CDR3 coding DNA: TGTGCCAGCAGCGTAGTCGCAGGGGACTATGGCTACACCTTC.

CDR3 region: CATSRAGGTYYGYTF. The CDR3 region has the DNA TGTGCCACCAGCAGGGCGGGGGGAACTTACTATGGCTACACCTTC. The V gene is TRBV15, the J gene TRBJ1-2, with a possible D match to TRBD1 (5 bases). The germline V and J ends were trimmed by 3 bases and 3 bases, with 14 bases remaining between them. Per the germline V gene, CDR1 is LNHNV and CDR2 is YYDKDF (reference sequence). This CDR3 comprises 15 residues.

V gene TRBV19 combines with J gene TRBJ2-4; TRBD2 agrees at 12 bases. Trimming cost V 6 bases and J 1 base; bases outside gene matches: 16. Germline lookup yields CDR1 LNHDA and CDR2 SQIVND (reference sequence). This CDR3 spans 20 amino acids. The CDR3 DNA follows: TGTGCCAGTAGCGAATTGGGGGGACTAGCGGGCGTGACGGCCAAAAACATTCAGTACTTC. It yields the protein CASSELGGLAGVTAKNIQYF.

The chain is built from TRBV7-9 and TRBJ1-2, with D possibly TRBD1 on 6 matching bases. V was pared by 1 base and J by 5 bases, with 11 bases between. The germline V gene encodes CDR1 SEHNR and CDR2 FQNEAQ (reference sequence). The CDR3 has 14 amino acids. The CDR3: CASSLDVRGYGYTF. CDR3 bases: TGTGCCAGCAGCTTAGACGTCAGGGGTTATGGCTACACCTTC.

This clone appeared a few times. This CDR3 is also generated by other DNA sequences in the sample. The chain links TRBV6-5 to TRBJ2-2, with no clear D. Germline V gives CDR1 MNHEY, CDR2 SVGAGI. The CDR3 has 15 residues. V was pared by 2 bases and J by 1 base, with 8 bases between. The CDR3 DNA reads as TGTGCCAGCAGTTACAGCCAGGAGAACACCGGGGAGCTGTTTTTT. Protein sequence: CASSYSQENTGELFF.

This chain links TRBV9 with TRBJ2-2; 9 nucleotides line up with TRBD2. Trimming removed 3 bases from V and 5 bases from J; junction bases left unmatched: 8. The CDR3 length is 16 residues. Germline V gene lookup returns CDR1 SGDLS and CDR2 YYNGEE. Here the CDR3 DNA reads TGTGCCAGCAGCGCCTGGCCCAGCGGGGGGACCGGGGAGCTGTTTTTT. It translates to CASSAWPSGGTGELFF.

The CDR3 DNA is TGTGCCAGCAGCGAGGATGTCCAGGGGGCACGTGGCTACACCTTC. It yields the protein CASSEDVQGARGYTF. The J gene is TRBJ1-2, the V gene TRBV7-3; TRBD1 agrees at 8 bases. Losses at the gene ends were 5 bases for V and 7 bases for J; bases not matched to a gene: 12. Germline CDR1 SGHTA, CDR2 FQGTGA. CDR3 length: 15 residues. The full variable domain, rest sourced from reference TRBV7-3 and TRBJ1-2, is GAGVSQTPSNKVTEKGKYVELRCDPISGHTALYWYRQSLGQGPEFLIYFQGTGAADDSGLPNDRFFAVRPEGSVSTLKIQRTERGDSAVYLCASSEDVQGARGYTFGSGTRLTVV.

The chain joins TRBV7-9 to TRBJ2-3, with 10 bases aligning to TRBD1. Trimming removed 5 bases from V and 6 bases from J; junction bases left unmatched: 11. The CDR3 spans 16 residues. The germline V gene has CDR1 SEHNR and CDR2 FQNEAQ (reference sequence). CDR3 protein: CASSNRQGAGLDTQYF. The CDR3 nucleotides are TGTGCCAGCAGCAACCGACAGGGGGCCGGGTTGGATACGCAGTATTTT.

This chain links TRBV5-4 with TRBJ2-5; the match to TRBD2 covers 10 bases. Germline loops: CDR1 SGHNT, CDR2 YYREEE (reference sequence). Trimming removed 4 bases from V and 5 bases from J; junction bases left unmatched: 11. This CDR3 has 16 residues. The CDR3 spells CASSASSGGWGETQYF. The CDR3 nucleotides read TGTGCCAGCAGCGCCTCTAGCGGGGGCTGGGGGGAGACCCAGTACTTC.

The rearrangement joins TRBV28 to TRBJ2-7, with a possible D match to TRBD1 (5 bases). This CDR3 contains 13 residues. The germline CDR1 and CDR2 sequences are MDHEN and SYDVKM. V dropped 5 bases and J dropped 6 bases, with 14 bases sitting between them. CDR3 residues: CASSRGRPREQYF. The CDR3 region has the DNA TGTGCCAGCAGTAGGGGAAGGCCCCGCGAGCAGTACTTC.

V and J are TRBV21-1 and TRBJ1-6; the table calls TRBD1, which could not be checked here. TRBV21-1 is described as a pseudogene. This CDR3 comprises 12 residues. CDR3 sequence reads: CAGTGRVSPLHF. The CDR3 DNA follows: TGTGCCGGGACAGGGCGTGTTTCACCCCTCCACTTT.

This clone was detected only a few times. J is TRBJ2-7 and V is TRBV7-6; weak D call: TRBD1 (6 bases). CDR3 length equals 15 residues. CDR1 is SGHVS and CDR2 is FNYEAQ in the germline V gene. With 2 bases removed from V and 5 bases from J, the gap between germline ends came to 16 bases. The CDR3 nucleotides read TGTGCCAGCAGCTTACCCGGCCACAGGGACCACGAGCAGTACTTC. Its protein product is CASSLPGHRDHEQYF. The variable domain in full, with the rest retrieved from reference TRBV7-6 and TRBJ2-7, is GAGVSQSPRYKVTKRGQDVALRCDPISGHVSLYWYRQALGQGPEFLTYFNYEAQQDKSGLPNDRFSAERPEGSISTLTIQRTEQRDSAMYRCASSLPGHRDHEQYFGPGTRLTVT.

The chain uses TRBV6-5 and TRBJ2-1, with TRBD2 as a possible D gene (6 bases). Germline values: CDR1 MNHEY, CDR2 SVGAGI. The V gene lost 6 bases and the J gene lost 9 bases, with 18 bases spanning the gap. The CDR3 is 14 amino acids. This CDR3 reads CASRTLGGRGEQFF. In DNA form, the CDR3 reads TGTGCCAGCAGGACCCTCGGCGGGCGGGGTGAGCAGTTCTTC.

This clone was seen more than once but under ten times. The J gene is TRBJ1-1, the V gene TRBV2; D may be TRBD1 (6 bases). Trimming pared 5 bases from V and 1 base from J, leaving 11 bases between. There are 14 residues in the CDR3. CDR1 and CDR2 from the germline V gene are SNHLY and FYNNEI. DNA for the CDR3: TGTGCCAGCAGTAACAGGGTCGGGAACACTGAAGCTTTCTTT. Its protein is CASSNRVGNTEAFF.

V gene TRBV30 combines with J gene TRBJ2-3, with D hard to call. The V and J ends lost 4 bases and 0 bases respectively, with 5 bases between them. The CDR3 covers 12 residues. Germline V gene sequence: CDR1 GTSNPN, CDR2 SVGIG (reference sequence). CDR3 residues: CAWTLSTDTQYF. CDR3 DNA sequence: TGTGCCTGGACCCTCAGCACAGATACGCAGTATTTT.

The CDR3 nucleotides read TGTGCCAGCAGCTTATTTCCCCGACTAGCCTACGGCACAGATACGCAGTATTTT. Translation gives CASSLFPRLAYGTDTQYF. This sequence joins TRBV11-2 and TRBJ2-3; 7 nucleotides line up with TRBD2. CDR3 length: 18 amino acids. Germline V gives CDR1 SGHAT, CDR2 FQNNGV. Losses at the gene ends were 2 bases for V and 1 base for J; bases not matched to a gene: 12.

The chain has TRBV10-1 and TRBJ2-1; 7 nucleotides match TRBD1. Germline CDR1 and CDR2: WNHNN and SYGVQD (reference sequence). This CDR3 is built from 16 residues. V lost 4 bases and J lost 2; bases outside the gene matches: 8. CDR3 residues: CASSAGTDTPYNEQFF. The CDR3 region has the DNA TGCGCCAGCAGTGCAGGGACAGATACCCCCTACAATGAGCAGTTCTTC.